This TCR beta chain appears in the sequencing data of a study of monozygotic twins with inflammatory bowel disease. The CDR3 is 15 residues long. Germline V CDR1 and CDR2: MNHEY, SMNVEV (reference sequence). TCRdb re-called the 5' RACE reads; one entry per CDR3 protein, DNA not given. Across nearly 450,000 distinct CDR3 sequences, the top ten clones capture 2% to 3% of the sample. The TCR was taken from a human donor with ulcerative colitis or Crohn's disease, or a healthy co-twin of an affected twin (not recorded which). Sequenced: blood. V gene TRBV27 combines with J gene TRBJ2-1; TCRdb's D call, TRBD2, is unchecked because there is no DNA. The CDR3 region is CASPIGARTGREQFF.